In its sample, the clone carrying this TCR beta chain was seen many times. What it binds is not known. TCRdb ran MiXCR on the 5' RACE reads and lists one entry per CDR3 protein. The sample holds 200,000 to 250,000 distinct CDR3 sequences; over 11% are singletons and the top ten take approximately 8.8%. This sample was taken from a study of identical twins. Study findings and constraints: Conclusions were based on cross-sectional statistical analysis, without following the same donors.

The CDR3 spans 15 residues. With 7 bases clipped from V and 5 bases from J, the junction kept 7 bases outside the gene matches. Looked up from germline, CDR1 is WSHSY and CDR2 is SAAADI. The receptor was derived from a woman aged 18 to 35 in good health. Source material: memory (CD45RO+) T cells sorted from blood. This sequence joins TRBV10-2 and TRBJ2-5; TRBD2 aligns across 13 bases. The chain's CDR3 is CASTRTSGRGETQYF. CDR3 nucleotide sequence: TGCGCCAGCACTAGGACTAGCGGGAGAGGGGAGACCCAGTACTTC.